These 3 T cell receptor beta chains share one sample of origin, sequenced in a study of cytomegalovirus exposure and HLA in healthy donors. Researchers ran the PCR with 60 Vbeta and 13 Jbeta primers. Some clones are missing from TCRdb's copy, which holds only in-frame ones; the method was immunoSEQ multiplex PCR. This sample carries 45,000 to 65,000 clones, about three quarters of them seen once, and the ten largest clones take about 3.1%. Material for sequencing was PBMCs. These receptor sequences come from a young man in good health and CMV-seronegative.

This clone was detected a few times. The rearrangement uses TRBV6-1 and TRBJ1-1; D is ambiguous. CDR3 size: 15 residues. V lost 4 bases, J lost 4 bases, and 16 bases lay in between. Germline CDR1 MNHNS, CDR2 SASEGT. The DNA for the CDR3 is TGTGCCAGCAGTGGGAAGCTACCAAGCGGCACTGAAGCTTTCTTT. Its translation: CASSGKLPSGTEAFF.

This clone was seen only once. The CDR3 region is CASSLSGGREEQYF. CDR3 DNA: TGTGCCAGCAGCTTATCGGGAGGAAGGGAGGAGCAGTACTTC. The rearrangement links TRBV7-9 to TRBJ2-7; 7 positions agree with TRBD2. J was trimmed by 7 bases and V by 2 bases; bases with no gene match: 8. Per the germline V gene, CDR1 is SEHNR and CDR2 is FQNEAQ (reference sequence). CDR3 length equals 14 residues.

The CDR3: CASSPGLAGETQYF. CDR3 nucleotide sequence: TGTGCCAGCAGTCCCGGACTAGCGGGAGAGACCCAGTACTTC. This chain links TRBV2 with TRBJ2-5; 11 positions agree with TRBD2. V lost 5 bases, J lost 4 bases, and 3 bases stayed unmatched. This CDR3 region has 14 residues. CDR1 is SNHLY and CDR2 is FYNNEI in the germline V gene. The full variable domain, in which reference TRBV2 and TRBJ2-5 provide the parts outside the CDR3, is EPEVTQTPSHQVTQMGQEVILRCVPISNHLYFYWYRQILGQKVEFLVSFYNNEISEKSEIFDDQFSVERPDGSNFTLKIRSTKLEDSAMYFCASSPGLAGETQYFGPGTRLLVL.